The present T cell receptor beta chain was sequenced within a study of early T cells in non-severe SARS-CoV-2 infection (TCRdb year 2021). For context, the study as a whole: TCR sequencing used bulk RNA from unsorted whole blood, so alpha and beta chains could not be paired. Overall study results and their limits: VDJdb matching was skewed toward anti-spike CD8 responses and likely underestimated virus-specific expansions, missing private and CD4 specificities.

The trim is 4 bases for V and 0 bases for J, with a gap of 13 bases between the germline ends. Looking up the germline V gene yields CDR1 SQVTM and CDR2 ANQGSEA. The CDR3, from cysteine to phenylalanine, totals 14 residues. Only the CDR3 part of the read is kept: 42 bases, read in frame from the first base. Library construction relied on 5' RACE. For sequencing, a NextSeq 500 was employed. The TCR library protocol attached unique molecular identifiers to individual cDNA molecules to correct for sequencing error and PCR bias. Sequencing covered both TCR alpha and beta chains, and within each sample the abundances of alpha and beta sequences were tightly co-correlated. Per the source publication's procedure: Decombinator V4 was used to perform V gene, J gene and CDR3 annotation of TCR sequences. Expanded TCRs were defined as changing significantly between any two time points under a Poisson model with p below 0.0001. TCR abundances were normalised to the total number of TCRs sequenced per sample and expressed as counts per million. TRAV1-2 paired with TRAJ12, TRAJ20 or TRAJ33 defined MAIT TCRs, while TRAV10 paired with TRAJ18 defined iNKT TCRs. VDJdb, accessed on 1 November 2021, was searched for TCRs annotated for CMV, EBV and SARS-CoV-2, and TCRs annotated for more than one antigen were excluded. The raw public reads went through TCRdb reprocessing: fastp at Q25, MiXCR clone calling, in-frame beta chains kept. Merged by CDR3 protein, the rows form single entries marked with the most common genes and DNA. TCRdb, not the original authors, processed these V and J calls. The sample has about 33,000 distinct CDR3 sequences on record, less than 6.5% of them singletons. 13% to 15% of the sample goes to the ten largest clones.

The study was a case-control design nested within a healthcare worker cohort in London, UK, with weekly nasopharyngeal swab PCR tests and blood sampling. Healthcare workers were enrolled in the week of the UK lockdown, from 23 to 31 March 2020, and were followed every week for up to about 16 weeks. This clonotype was counted many times. The target of this receptor is not known. Base qualities are not recorded, but no much larger clone differs from it by a single base. The sequence was collected from an adult who was a healthcare worker with PCR-confirmed SARS-CoV-2 infection or an uninfected control (not recorded which). Material: whole blood. The receptor chain draws on TRBV29-1 and TRBJ2-7, with TRBD1 as a weak D call on 6 bases. The DNA sequence is TGCAGCGTTGCCACGACAGGAGCCTCCTACGAGCAGTACTTC. Its protein is CSVATTGASYEQYF.